This is a list of T cell receptor beta chains from one sample in a study of blood T cells in healthy people across ages. TCRdb itself ran the 5' RACE reads through MiXCR, one entry per CDR3 protein. The sample records about 900,000 distinct CDR3 sequences, around 68% being singletons. Sequenced: blood. The receptors shown here come from a man aged 30 to 45 in good health. CDR3s include the opening cysteine and the closing phenylalanine or tryptophan. A D gene is named only where the DNA matches it firmly. Rows give clone size only sometimes, using once, few, many, or a class for an expanded clone.

abundance	d_gene	j_gene	v_gene	CDR3aa	CDR3nt
NA	NA	TRBJ2-7	TRBV29-1	CGVVSGEQYF	TGCGGCGTTGTATCCGGCGAGCAGTACTTC
NA	TRBD2	TRBJ2-1	TRBV6-6	CASSRGTSREQFF	TGTGCCAGCAGCCGCGGGACTAGCCGGGAGCAGTTCTTC
few	TRBD1	TRBJ1-5	TRBV15	CATSRRQGGSNQPQHF	TGTGCCACCAGCCGCCGACAGGGAGGAAGCAATCAGCCCCAGCATTTT
NA	NA	TRBJ2-3	TRBV29-1	CNVEDPTAGAYTDTQYF	TGCAACGTTGAAGACCCAACCGCAGGGGCCTACACAGATACGCAGTATTTT
NA	NA	TRBJ2-1	TRBV5-1	CASSSDREGLDEQFF	TGCGCCAGCAGCTCGGACAGGGAGGGCTTGGATGAGCAGTTCTTC
NA	TRBD1	TRBJ1-1	TRBV6-6	CASSDNGQGNTEAFF	TGTGCCAGCAGCGACAACGGACAGGGAAACACTGAAGCTTTCTTT
NA	TRBD1	TRBJ1-4	TRBV2	CARSGTGIEKLFF	TGTGCCAGATCCGGGACAGGGATAGAAAAACTGTTTTTT
NA	TRBD1	TRBJ2-1	TRBV5-6	CASSPFFSRASWGQGSGDEQFF	TGTGCCAGCAGCCCGTTCTTTTCTCGGGCGTCGTGGGGACAGGGGTCAGGCGATGAGCAGTTCTTC
NA	TRBD1	TRBJ1-4	TRBV25-1	CASSARTGKDEKLFF	TGTGCCAGCAGTGCCCGGACAGGGAAGGATGAAAAACTGTTTTTT
NA	NA	TRBJ2-7	TRBV6-1	CASTQDIGGYEQYF	TGTGCCAGCACCCAGGACATCGGAGGTTACGAGCAGTACTTC
NA	NA	TRBJ1-4	TRBV7-2	CASSPSPGLGEKLFF	TGTGCCAGCAGCCCTTCTCCGGGGTTGGGTGAAAAACTGTTTTTT
NA	NA	TRBJ2-7	TRBV27	CASRPAGRSYEQYF	TGTGCCAGCAGGCCTGCGGGGCGATCCTACGAGCAGTACTTC
NA	TRBD2	TRBJ2-1	TRBV3-1	CASSAGTSGGIYNEQFF	TGTGCCAGCAGCGCCGGGACTAGCGGGGGGATTTACAATGAGCAGTTCTTC
NA	TRBD1	TRBJ2-3	TRBV10-3	CAINPGQGSGTDTQYF	TGTGCCATCAATCCGGGACAGGGGTCCGGCACAGATACGCAGTATTTT
once	TRBD2	TRBJ2-5	TRBV28	CASTSMIAGQETQYF	TGTGCCAGCACTTCAATGATAGCGGGGCAAGAGACCCAGTACTTC
few	TRBD1	TRBJ1-5	TRBV29-1	CSVETGGAGQPQHF	TGCAGCGTCGAAACAGGGGGCGCGGGACAGCCCCAGCATTTT
NA	NA	TRBJ2-6	TRBV12-3/TRBV12-4	CASSLGSAGANVLTF	TGTGCCAGCAGTTTAGGTTCCGCTGGGGCCAACGTCCTGACTTTC
NA	NA	TRBJ1-2	TRBV25-1	CASSDVGFNYGYTF	TGTGCCAGCAGTGATGTAGGATTTAACTATGGCTACACCTTC
NA	NA	TRBJ1-1	TRBV6-1	CASSRGDGLGTEAFF	TGTGCCAGCAGCCGCGGGGACGGGTTGGGGACTGAAGCTTTCTTT
few	TRBD2	TRBJ2-3	TRBV27	CASSFRVAGTDTQYF	TGTGCCAGCAGTTTTCGGGTAGCGGGAACAGATACGCAGTATTTT
NA	TRBD1	TRBJ1-6	TRBV5-5	CAGSLRTGNYNSPLHF	TGTGCCGGCAGCTTGCGGACAGGCAACTATAATTCACCCCTCCACTTT
NA	NA	TRBJ2-5	TRBV6-2/TRBV6-3	CATVQGAGTQYF	TGTGCCACAGTTCAGGGTGCGGGGACCCAGTACTTC
once	TRBD1	TRBJ1-4	TRBV20-1	CSAFRGVNEKLFF	TGCAGTGCTTTCAGGGGGGTCAATGAAAAACTGTTTTTT
NA	TRBD1	TRBJ1-2	TRBV5-4	CASSLDTGEDGYTF	TGTGCCAGCAGCTTGGACACAGGGGAGGATGGCTACACCTTC
few	NA	TRBJ2-7	TRBV20-1	CSARGRGSYEQYF	TGCAGTGCTCGGGGGCGGGGTTCCTACGAGCAGTACTTC
many	NA	TRBJ1-2	TRBV7-9	CASSLGEMRGYTF	TGTGCCAGCAGCTTAGGGGAAATGCGGGGCTACACCTTC
NA	NA	TRBJ1-6	TRBV18	CASSSSGLYNSPLHF	TGTGCCAGCTCATCCTCGGGGCTTTATAATTCACCCCTCCACTTT
NA	NA	TRBJ2-3	TRBV3-1	CASSQDPGASTDTQYF	TGTGCCAGCAGCCAAGATCCAGGGGCCAGCACAGATACGCAGTATTTT
NA	NA	TRBJ2-1	TRBV4-3	CASSQGFGQSYNEQFF	TGCGCCAGCAGCCAAGGCTTCGGACAATCCTACAATGAGCAGTTCTTC